This entry describes one TCR beta chain. The clone's antigen remains unknown. The sample holds no much larger clone one base away, and base qualities are not on file. CDR1 and CDR2 were assigned from the germline V gene (reference sequence) as LNHDA and SQIVND. The CDR3, cysteine through phenylalanine, is 15 amino acids long. Only CDR3 DNA is held: 45 bases, read in frame from base 1. V and J are truncated by 4 bases and 6 bases respectively, leaving an intervening sequence of 15 bases. This specimen comes from a study of blood T cell repertoires in COVID-19 (dated by TCRdb to the early 2020s). Study-wide context: Samples covering the acute and convalescent phases of COVID-19 were provided by collaborators in the United States, Italy and Spain. The dataset comprised deeply sampled blood TCRbeta repertoires from subjects exposed to, actively infected with, or recovered from COVID-19. The material from the prospective study consisted of cDNA or gDNA derived from T cells, B-cell-depleted T cells, or PBMCs. A de-identified subject ID, COVID-19 status, age in years and sex were almost always included in the sample metadata. HLA class I and class II types, where available, came from metadata supplied by the sample provider rather than from assay-based typing. The repertoires were made available in a free public database intended to serve as a resource for research on the immune response to SARS-CoV-2. The samples were drawn from two sources: the first 160 participants of the ongoing ImmuneRACE study, and 1,200 or so subjects contributed by 6 global collaborators. Broader findings and caveats from the paper: The amount of clinical and demographic metadata varied by source and participant and was provided uncurated.

TCRbeta CDR3 regions were amplified from genomic DNA using the immunoSEQ Assay, a bias-controlled multiplex PCR. From the authors' description of their analysis: The number of nucleated cells in each sample was estimated by amplification of reference gene primers within the assay. To quantify the absolute abundance of each unique TCRbeta CDR3 rearrangement, sequence reads were collapsed and filtered. For each sample, productive Simpson clonality was calculated as the square root of Simpson's diversity index across productive rearrangements. TCRdb provides this immuneACCESS table in a form limited to in-frame rearrangements. Some clones are lacking; in checked studies, under half of them reflect an unresolved V gene, and why the rest are absent is not known. V, J and clone size are taken as reported in that table, and D and trimming were inferred from the DNA itself. For this sample the table gives 150,000 to 200,000 clones, of which 87% were detected only once. Of the sample, under 6% is held by the ten largest clones.

Each collaborating institution followed its own protocols to collect whole blood in K2EDTA tubes. For TCRbeta analysis, collaborators shipped samples in one of three forms: frozen whole blood, isolated PBMCs, or DNA extracted from either of those sample types. This sequence was found in a human donor in a cohort sampled during active COVID-19. The source material was peripheral blood. The chain was built from TRBV19 and TRBJ2-2; TRBD2 could be the D gene, as 6 bases match. The nucleotides read TGTGCCAGTAGTACCGCATCGGGCGGGGCCGGGGAGCTGTTTTTT. This gives the protein CASSTASGGAGELFF.